These T cell receptor beta chains were read from a single sample in a study of regulatory T cells in long-lasting Graves disease. TCRdb re-analysed the multiplex PCR reads in MiXCR, keeping a single row per CDR3 protein. The table records around 250,000 distinct CDR3 sequences, about 18% of them present only once. Sequenced here: peripheral blood mononuclear cells (PBMCs), sampled at new diagnosis, from a patient treated with antithyroid drugs. The receptor source for this set is a female donor with Graves disease. Both conserved end residues are part of each CDR3. A D gene is named only where the DNA matches it firmly. Expanded clones get a size class; other rows say once, few or many, or leave the size out.

V,J,D,size,CDR3,DNA
TRBV6-4,TRBJ2-7,TRBD1,-,CASRGQSPSFEQYF,TGTGCCAGCAGGGGACAGTCGCCTTCGTTCGAGCAGTACTTC
TRBV7-3,TRBJ1-1,-,many,CASSLNRTPRSEAFF,TGTGCCAGCAGCTTAAATCGGACACCGAGGTCTGAAGCTTTCTTT
TRBV5-6,TRBJ2-7,-,-,CASSWPGDEQYF,TGTGCCAGCAGCTGGCCAGGTGACGAGCAGTACTTC
TRBV11-2,TRBJ2-7,TRBD1,many,CASSLGTAEQYF,TGTGCCAGCAGCCTCGGGACAGCCGAGCAGTACTTC
TRBV5-5,TRBJ2-4,TRBD1,few,CASSLLQGRAKNIQYF,TGTGCCAGCAGCTTGCTACAGGGGCGAGCCAAAAACATTCAGTACTTC
TRBV20-1,TRBJ2-3,TRBD2,many,CSAAGTSGRETDTQYF,TGCAGTGCGGCGGGGACTAGCGGGAGGGAAACGGATACGCAGTATTTT
TRBV7-2,TRBJ2-1,TRBD2,-,CASSPRTSGRVLYNEQFF,TGTGCCAGCAGCCCCCGGACTAGCGGGAGGGTCCTCTACAATGAGCAGTTCTTC
TRBV6-2/TRBV6-3,TRBJ2-7,-,few,CASSYSPLDLQGGEQYF,TGTGCCAGCAGTTACTCCCCTCTCGACTTACAAGGGGGCGAGCAGTACTTC
TRBV7-3,TRBJ1-2,-,many,CASSLQGGYGYTF,TGTGCCAGCAGCTTGCAGGGCGGCTATGGCTACACCTTC
TRBV6-4,TRBJ2-2,TRBD2,many,CASRSGEAGELFF,TGTGCCAGCAGGAGCGGGGAGGCCGGGGAGCTGTTTTTT
TRBV12-3/TRBV12-4,TRBJ2-1,TRBD2,many,CASSFHLTAGILNEQFF,TGTGCCAGCAGTTTTCACCTCACAGCGGGAATTTTGAATGAGCAGTTCTTC
TRBV11-2,TRBJ2-5,TRBD2,-,CASSLAGGGSQETQYF,TGTGCCAGCAGCTTGGCGGGAGGAGGGTCCCAAGAGACCCAGTACTTC
TRBV7-9,TRBJ2-7,-,-,CASSLARQGNEQYF,TGTGCCAGCAGCTTAGCCAGGCAGGGTAACGAGCAGTACTTC
TRBV10-3,TRBJ1-3,TRBD1,many,CAIRPTGGSSGNTIYF,TGTGCCATCAGACCCACAGGGGGCTCCTCTGGAAACACCATATATTTT
TRBV6-5,TRBJ2-7,TRBD2,few,CASSYTRRAGDYEQYF,TGTGCCAGCAGTTACACCCGGAGAGCGGGAGACTACGAGCAGTACTTC
TRBV7-2,TRBJ1-5,-,many,CASSLEGAGNQPQHF,TGTGCCAGCAGCTTAGAAGGGGCGGGCAATCAGCCCCAGCATTTT
TRBV12-3/TRBV12-4,TRBJ1-1,-,many,CASSLARGQGYTEAFF,TGTGCCAGCAGTTTAGCGCGAGGACAAGGGTACACTGAAGCTTTCTTT
TRBV14,TRBJ1-2,-,many,CASSQNEGGYTF,TGTGCCAGCAGCCAAAATGAAGGAGGCTACACCTTC
TRBV7-9,TRBJ2-7,-,-,CASRQTGNGEQYF,TGTGCCAGCAGACAGACAGGTAACGGCGAGCAGTACTTC
TRBV5-6,TRBJ1-5,-,many,CASSLGGEHQPQHF,TGTGCCAGCAGCTTGGGAGGGGAACATCAGCCCCAGCATTTT
TRBV20-1,TRBJ2-1,-,many,CSARGAGKSEQFF,TGCAGTGCTAGGGGGGCAGGGAAGAGCGAGCAGTTCTTC
TRBV6-2/TRBV6-3,TRBJ1-1,TRBD1,many,CASSYPTGGEAGNTEAFF,TGTGCCAGCAGTTACCCTACAGGGGGCGAAGCCGGAAACACTGAAGCTTTCTTT
TRBV28,TRBJ1-2,-,many,CASNTGAYSGYGYTF,TGTGCCAGCAATACAGGTGCTTATTCGGGCTATGGCTACACCTTC
TRBV12-3/TRBV12-4,TRBJ2-1,TRBD2,many,CASSLSGRYYNEQFF,TGTGCCAGCAGCCTTAGCGGGAGATATTACAATGAGCAGTTCTTC
TRBV20-1,TRBJ2-2,-,-,CSARDPGQGGTTGELFF,TGCAGTGCTAGAGACCCCGGACAGGGAGGGACCACCGGGGAGCTGTTTTTT
TRBV7-9,TRBJ1-1,TRBD1,many,CASSADRMNTEAFF,TGTGCCAGCAGCGCGGACAGGATGAACACTGAAGCTTTCTTT
TRBV5-1,TRBJ2-5,-,many,CASRPQGGVQETQYF,TGCGCCAGTCGACCCCAAGGTGGGGTCCAAGAGACCCAGTACTTC
TRBV13,TRBJ2-2,-,many,CASSFRDENTGELFF,TGTGCCAGCAGCTTCCGGGACGAGAACACCGGGGAGCTGTTTTTT
TRBV19,TRBJ1-1,TRBD1,many,CASRMKDRATEAFF,TGTGCCAGTAGGATGAAGGACAGGGCCACTGAAGCTTTCTTT
TRBV24-1,TRBJ2-5,-,many,CATGDGIQETQYF,TGTGCCACCGGCGACGGGATACAAGAGACCCAGTACTTC
TRBV19,TRBJ2-3,-,many,CASSIQASTDTQYF,TGTGCCAGTAGTATCCAAGCTAGCACAGATACGCAGTATTTT
TRBV11-2,TRBJ1-2,-,many,CASSLGPGIGGYTF,TGTGCCAGCAGCTTAGGTCCGGGAATCGGTGGCTACACCTTC
TRBV7-2,TRBJ2-2,-,-,CASSLPPGNTGELFF,TGTGCCAGCAGCTTACCCCCCGGCAACACCGGGGAGCTGTTTTTT
TRBV11-1,TRBJ2-1,TRBD2,many,CASSKAGSTYNEQFF,TGTGCCAGCAGCAAAGCGGGAAGTACATACAATGAGCAGTTCTTC
TRBV27,TRBJ1-4,TRBD1,many,CASRRGAGGATNEKLFF,TGTGCCAGCAGGAGAGGGGCAGGGGGAGCAACTAATGAAAAACTGTTTTTT
TRBV18,TRBJ2-5,-,many,CASTGGETQYF,TGTGCCAGCACTGGGGGGGAGACCCAGTACTTC
TRBV19,TRBJ2-3,-,few,CASKIAGSTDTQYF,TGTGCCAGTAAGATTGCGGGAAGCACAGATACGCAGTATTTT
TRBV7-2,TRBJ2-5,-,many,CASSLMSRETQYF,TGTGCCAGCAGCTTAATGTCACGGGAGACCCAGTACTTC
TRBV4-1,TRBJ2-2,TRBD2,-,CASSRGTSGSETGELFF,TGCGCCAGCAGCCGAGGGACTAGCGGGAGCGAAACCGGGGAGCTGTTTTTT
TRBV2,TRBJ2-7,-,many,CASSESRGEQYF,TGTGCCAGCAGTGAAAGCCGGGGCGAGCAGTACTTC
TRBV3-1,TRBJ2-5,-,many,CASSRTFQETQYF,TGTGCCAGCAGCCGCACCTTCCAAGAGACCCAGTACTTC
TRBV30,TRBJ2-5,TRBD1,many,CAWGIRDRAKETQYF,TGTGCCTGGGGAATCCGGGACAGGGCGAAAGAGACCCAGTACTTC
TRBV14,TRBJ2-1,TRBD1,few,CASSHLRQGNEQFF,TGTGCCAGCAGCCATCTTAGACAGGGGAATGAGCAGTTCTTC
TRBV18,TRBJ2-5,-,-,CASSPATQETQYF,TGTGCCAGCTCACCGGCTACTCAAGAGACCCAGTACTTC
TRBV30,TRBJ2-7,-,many,CVPVGYEQYF,TGTGTGCCAGTGGGATACGAGCAGTACTTC
TRBV6-1,TRBJ1-2,-,-,CASSEAFGGVVGYTF,TGTGCCAGCAGTGAAGCCTTTGGGGGAGTTGTCGGCTACACCTTC
TRBV7-3,TRBJ2-3,TRBD2,-,CASSLVDRGGPTDTQYF,TGTGCCAGCAGCTTAGTTGATCGGGGAGGGCCGACAGATACGCAGTATTTT
TRBV20-1,TRBJ2-3,TRBD1,many,CSARRAGGSDTQYF,TGCAGTGCTCGGCGGGCAGGGGGTTCAGATACGCAGTATTTT
TRBV6-5,TRBJ2-3,TRBD2,many,CASSYPLTSGRAKPYF,TGTGCCAGCAGTTACCCCCTGACTAGCGGGAGGGCCAAGCCGTATTTT
TRBV24-1,TRBJ2-1,-,few,CATSPPPGRGNEQFF,TGTGCCACCAGTCCCCCCCCCGGGAGAGGGAATGAGCAGTTCTTC
TRBV6-2/TRBV6-3,TRBJ2-3,TRBD2,few,CASTRLAGGTDTQYF,TGTGCCAGCACGCGACTAGCGGGGGGCACAGATACGCAGTATTTT
TRBV12-3/TRBV12-4,TRBJ1-2,-,many,CASSLSGNYGYTF,TGTGCCAGCAGTTTATCAGGGAACTATGGCTACACCTTC
TRBV27,TRBJ1-1,TRBD1,many,CASTPGGATLGTEAFF,TGTGCCAGCACCCCAGGGGGCGCAACCCTGGGCACTGAAGCTTTCTTT
TRBV2,TRBJ2-1,-,many,CASSEARSHNEQFF,TGTGCCAGCAGTGAAGCCAGGTCTCACAATGAGCAGTTCTTC
TRBV18,TRBJ2-7,-,many,CASSPVAPYEQYF,TGTGCCAGCTCACCCGTCGCTCCCTACGAGCAGTACTTC
TRBV4-1,TRBJ1-5,-,many,CASSQGEGRAEPQHF,TGCGCCAGCAGCCAAGGGGAGGGCAGGGCGGAGCCCCAGCATTTT
TRBV7-3,TRBJ2-2,-,-,CASSPREAGAGGELFF,TGTGCCAGCAGCCCCCGGGAGGCGGGGGCGGGCGGGGAGCTGTTTTTT